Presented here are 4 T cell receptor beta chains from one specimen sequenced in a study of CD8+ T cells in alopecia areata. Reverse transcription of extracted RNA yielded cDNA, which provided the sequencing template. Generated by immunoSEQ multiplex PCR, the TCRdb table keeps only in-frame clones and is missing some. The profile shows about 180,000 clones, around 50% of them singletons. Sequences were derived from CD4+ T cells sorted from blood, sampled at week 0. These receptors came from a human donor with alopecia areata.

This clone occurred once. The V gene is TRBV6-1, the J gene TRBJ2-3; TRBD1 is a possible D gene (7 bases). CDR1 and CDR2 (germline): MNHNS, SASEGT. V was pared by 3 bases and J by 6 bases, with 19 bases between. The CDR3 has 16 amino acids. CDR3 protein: CASSESHGGGGDTQYF. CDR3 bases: TGTGCCAGCAGTGAGTCCCATGGAGGGGGCGGTGATACGCAGTATTTT.

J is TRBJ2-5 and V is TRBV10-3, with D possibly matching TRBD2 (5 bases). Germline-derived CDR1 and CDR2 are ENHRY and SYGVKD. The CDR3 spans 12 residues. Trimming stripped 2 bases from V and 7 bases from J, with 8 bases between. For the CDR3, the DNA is TGTGCCATCAGTGAGGCCGAGGGGACCCAGTACTTC. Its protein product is CAISEAEGTQYF.

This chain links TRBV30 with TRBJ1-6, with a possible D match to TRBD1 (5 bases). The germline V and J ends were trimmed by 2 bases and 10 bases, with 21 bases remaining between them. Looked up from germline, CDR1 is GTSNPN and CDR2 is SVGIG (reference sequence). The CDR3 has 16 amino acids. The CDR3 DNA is TGTGCCTGGAGTTCTACAGGAAGCGTCGTGAACTCACCCCTCCACTTT. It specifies CAWSSTGSVVNSPLHF.

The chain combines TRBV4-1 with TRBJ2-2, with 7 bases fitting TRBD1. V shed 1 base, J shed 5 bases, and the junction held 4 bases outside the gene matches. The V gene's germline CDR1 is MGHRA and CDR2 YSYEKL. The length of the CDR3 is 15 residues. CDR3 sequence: CASSQATGRTGELFF. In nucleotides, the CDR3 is TGCGCCAGCAGCCAAGCGACAGGGAGAACCGGGGAGCTGTTTTTT.